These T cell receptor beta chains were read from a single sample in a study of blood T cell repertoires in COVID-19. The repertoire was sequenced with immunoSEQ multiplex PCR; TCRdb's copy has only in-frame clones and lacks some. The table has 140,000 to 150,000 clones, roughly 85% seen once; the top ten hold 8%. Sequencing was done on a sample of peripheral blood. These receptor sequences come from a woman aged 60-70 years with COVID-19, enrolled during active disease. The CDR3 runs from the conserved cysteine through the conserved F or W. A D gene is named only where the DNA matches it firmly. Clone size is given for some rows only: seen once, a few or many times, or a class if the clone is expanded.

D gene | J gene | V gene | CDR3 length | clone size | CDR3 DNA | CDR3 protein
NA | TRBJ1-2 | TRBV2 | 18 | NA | TGTGCCAGCAGAGATCAGGGCAACACAATACTCAATAACTATGGCTACACCTTC | CASRDQGNTILNNYGYTF
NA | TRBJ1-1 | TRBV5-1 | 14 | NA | TGCGCCAGCAGCCAATTCCCAGAGAACACTGAAGCTTTCTTT | CASSQFPENTEAFF
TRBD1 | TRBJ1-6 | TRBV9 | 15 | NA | TGTGCCAGCAGCGTAGATACAGGGGGCTATTCACCCCTCCACTTT | CASSVDTGGYSPLHF
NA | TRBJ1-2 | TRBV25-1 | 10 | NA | TGTGCCAGCAGTGGAGATGGCTACACCTTC | CASSGDGYTF
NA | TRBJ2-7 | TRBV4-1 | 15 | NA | TGCGCCAGCAGCCAGGTACAGGAAGATAGCTACGAGCAGTACTTC | CASSQVQEDSYEQYF
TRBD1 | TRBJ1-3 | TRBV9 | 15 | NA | TGTGCCAGCAGCGCGACAGGGGGCTCTGGAAACACCATATATTTT | CASSATGGSGNTIYF
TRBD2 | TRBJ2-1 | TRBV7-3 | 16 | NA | TGTGCCAGCAGCCCCCGGTCTAGCGGGGGGTACAATGAGCAGTTCTTC | CASSPRSSGGYNEQFF
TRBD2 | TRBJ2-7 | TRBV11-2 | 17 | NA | TGTGCCAGCAGCCCACGCCCCGGGACTAGCGGGCTTTACGAGCAGTACTTC | CASSPRPGTSGLYEQYF
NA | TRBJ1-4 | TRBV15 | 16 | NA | TGTGCCACCAGCAGAGATTATCCAGCAACTAATGAAAAACTGTTTTTT | CATSRDYPATNEKLFF
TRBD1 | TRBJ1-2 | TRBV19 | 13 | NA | TGTGCCAGTAGTGCGGACAGGGGGCTTGGCTACACCTTC | CASSADRGLGYTF
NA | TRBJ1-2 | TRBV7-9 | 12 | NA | TGTGCCAGCAGCTGGACTGCGTATGGCTACACCTTC | CASSWTAYGYTF
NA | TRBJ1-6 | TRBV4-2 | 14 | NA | TGTGCCAGCAGCCAAGAACAGGGTACCTCACCCCTCCACTTT | CASSQEQGTSPLHF
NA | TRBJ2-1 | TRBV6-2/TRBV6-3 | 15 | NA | TGTGCCAGCAGTTATTGGGGGGACAGCAACAATGAGCAGTTCTTC | CASSYWGDSNNEQFF
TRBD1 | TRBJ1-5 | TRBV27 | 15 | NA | TGTGCCAGCAGTGTACAGGGGTTCAGCAATCAGCCCCAGCATTTT | CASSVQGFSNQPQHF
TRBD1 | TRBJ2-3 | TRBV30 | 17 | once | TGTGCCTGGAGCCGACTAAGGGACAGGGGGCTGGCGGATACGCAGTATTTT | CAWSRLRDRGLADTQYF
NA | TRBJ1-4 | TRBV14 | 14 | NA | TGTGCCAGCAGCCGGGTGGCCACTAATGAGGAACTGTTTTTT | CASSRVATNEELFF